The 5 T cell receptor beta chains listed next were all sequenced from one sample in a study of T cell repertoires in ileal Crohn's disease. Method: immunoSEQ multiplex PCR; TCRdb's copy keeps in-frame clones and lacks some. This table has roughly 6,800 clones, approximately 79% appearing once. Sequenced: ileal tissue. These receptor sequences come from an adult with Crohn's disease.

This chain connects TRBV5-1 to TRBJ1-1; D perhaps matches TRBD1 (5 bases). V gave up 0 bases and J gave up 5 bases, with 5 bases separating them. Germline-derived CDR1 and CDR2 are SGHRS and YFSETQ. There are 12 residues in the CDR3. This CDR3 is CASSLEGTEAFF. The CDR3 nucleotides are TGCGCCAGCAGCTTGGAGGGGACTGAAGCTTTCTTT.

This clone showed up just a few times. The rearrangement uses TRBV25-1 and TRBJ1-1; 7 bases are shared with TRBD1. The V gene's germline CDR1 is MGHDK and CDR2 SYGVNS. The trim removed 3 bases at V and 2 bases at J, leaving 6 bases unmatched. This CDR3 region has 15 residues. For the CDR3, the DNA is TGTGCCAGCAGTGAGCCAGGGGGGCCTAACACTGAAGCTTTCTTT. This gives the protein CASSEPGGPNTEAFF.

V is TRBV7-9 and J is TRBJ1-2; weak D call: TRBD1 (6 bases). This CDR3 contains 13 residues. Trimming stripped 6 bases from V and 3 bases from J, with 11 bases between. Germline V gene sequence: CDR1 SEHNR, CDR2 FQNEAQ (reference sequence). CDR3 bases: TGTGCCAGCAGTCCCGGGACACACTATGGCTACACCTTC. Translation: CASSPGTHYGYTF.

This clone was recorded only once. The V and J genes are TRBV6-1 and TRBJ2-5; perhaps TRBD2 as D (5 bases). With the DNA end fitting TRBJ2-7 better, the J assignment may be wrong. The CDR3 runs 14 residues. CDR1 is MNHNS, CDR2 SASEGT, per germline. The CDR3 here is CASSVPGNRYEQYF. CDR3 sequence (DNA): TGTGCCAGCAGTGTCCCCGGGAACCGCTACGAGCAGTACTTC.

The table lists this clone with a few counts. The rearrangement joins TRBV4-1 to TRBJ1-5, with a possible D match to TRBD1 (5 bases). The CDR3 has 15 residues. CDR1 and CDR2 (germline): MGHRA, YSYEKL. V was pared by 4 bases and J by 5 bases, with 15 bases between. The CDR3 reads CASSPGQAGHQPQHF. As DNA, the CDR3 is TGCGCCAGCAGCCCTGGACAAGCCGGGCATCAGCCCCAGCATTTT.